This entry concerns a single T cell receptor beta chain. Authors' analysis steps: Nucleated cell number was recorded as an estimate derived from reference gene primer amplification. Clones were read by immunoSEQ multiplex PCR, and TCRdb kept only the in-frame ones, dropping some. The D gene and trimming were derived from the DNA, and the V and J assignments and clone size from that table. The sample lists some 160,000 clones; around 87% were seen once. The CDR3 runs to 12 residues. J gave up 13 bases and V 4 bases, and 7 bases lay outside the gene matches. Germline values: CDR1 KGHDR, CDR2 SFDVKD. These data originate in a study of blood T cell repertoires in COVID-19. Study summary: Researchers got acute and convalescent COVID-19 samples from the United States, Italy and Spain. Nucleic acid was either cDNA or gDNA, and it came from T cells, B-cell-depleted T cells, or PBMCs.

The source is a woman in her fifties or sixties with active COVID-19. The material sequenced was peripheral blood. J is TRBJ2-5 and V is TRBV24-1, with TRBD2 matching 8 bases. The CDR3: CATSDQRGPMYF. The CDR3 DNA sequence: TGTGCCACCAGTGACCAGCGGGGGCCTATGTACTTC.